This T cell receptor (beta chain) was sequenced during a study of cytomegalovirus exposure and HLA in healthy donors. Details on this clone: The antigen is undetermined.

General study findings and limits: In a later analysis, a genetic analysis reported fewer productive-TCR N-insertions in an Asian-associated ancestry cluster than the cohort average. When a later analysis compared HLA-associated TCR beta chains with equally common others, the HLA-associated chains turned out to be more clonally expanded and to have lower generation probabilities. Presence/absence analyses rested on an assumption that sequencing depth was roughly uniform across donors.

V lost 1 base and J lost 3, with 10 bases in between. Germline V gives CDR1 SGHTA, CDR2 FQGNSA. CDR3 length equals 14 residues. Both 60 Vbeta primers and 13 Jbeta primers went into the PCR. Method: immunoSEQ multiplex PCR; TCRdb's copy keeps in-frame clones and lacks some. The table lists 65,000 to 90,000 clones, about 74% of them singletons. The V call is TRBV7-2, the J call TRBJ2-7; possible D gene TRBD1, 5 bases. The receptor's source is a man aged 40-49 years in good health and CMV-seronegative. Sample: PBMCs. DNA of the CDR3: TGTGCCAGCAGCTTAGTGCAGGGCAACTACGAGCAGTACTTC. It translates to CASSLVQGNYEQYF.